This T cell receptor beta chain appears in the sequencing data of a study of T cells after yellow fever vaccination. Whole-study findings and limits: Weaker overall was a secondary response that nonetheless peaked faster, on day 5 versus 15.

The CDR3 is 19 amino acids. The ends lost 5 bases at V and 6 bases at J; junction bases unmatched: 23. Germline assignment: CDR1 MDHEN and CDR2 SYDVKM. Production of TCR cDNA was by 5'RACE template switching, which also added a universal primer site and UMIs. TCRdb re-called the 5' RACE reads through MiXCR, storing one row per CDR3 protein. The profile shows 250,000 or so distinct CDR3 sequences, roughly 3.5% of them singletons. The sample holds many counts of this clonotype. Its antigen is unidentified. Sequences were derived from PBMCs, sampled 15 days after the yellow fever booster vaccination. This sequence was found in a man aged 18-30 years who received the YFV17D yellow fever vaccine. The chain recombines TRBV28 with TRBJ1-1; 8 nucleotides align to TRBD1. The CDR3 nucleotides are TGTGCCAGCAGTCCGCCAAGGACCCTCGGACAGGGAGGGGGATCTGAAGCTTTCTTT. It translates to CASSPPRTLGQGGGSEAFF.